The next 11 T cell receptor beta chains were all read from a single sample in a study of blood T cell repertoires in COVID-19. Sequencing was performed with immunoSEQ multiplex PCR; in TCRdb, only in-frame clones are kept and a portion is missing. The sample shows tens of thousands of clones, approximately 83% of them seen only once. The sequencing sample was made of peripheral blood. The source of these receptors is a man aged 35 to 55 with acute or convalescent COVID-19.

The chain couples TRBV5-8 to TRBJ2-1; 9 positions match TRBD1. This CDR3 region has 14 residues. Germline V CDR1 and CDR2: SGHTS, YDEGEE. J lost 10 bases, V lost 0 bases, and 5 bases had no gene match. The CDR3 reads CASSLAGQGTEQFF. CDR3 bases: TGTGCCAGCAGCTTGGCCGGACAGGGGACGGAGCAGTTCTTC.

This clone turned up a few times. This sequence joins TRBV5-6 and TRBJ2-1; D unclear. The CDR3 extends over 12 amino acids. With 4 bases removed from V and 10 bases from J, the gap between germline ends came to 12 bases. CDR1 and CDR2 (germline): SGHDT, YYEEEE. The CDR3 DNA reads TGTGCCAGCAGCCCCCAAAGCTCCGAGCAGTTCTTC. Amino acids: CASSPQSSEQFF.

The rearrangement links TRBV3-1 (or the pseudogene TRBV3-2) to TRBJ2-1, with TRBD2 matching 9 bases. The CDR3 is 15 amino acids. J lost 8 bases, V lost 10 bases, and 15 bases had no gene match. CDR1 is LGHDT, CDR2 YNNKEL, per germline (reference sequence). CDR3 loop: CATGTSMGLGDEQFF. CDR3 coding DNA: TGTGCCACCGGGACTAGCATGGGCCTAGGGGATGAGCAGTTCTTC.

The V and J genes are TRBV24-1 and TRBJ2-6; D remains ambiguous. CDR3 length: 15 residues. Germline V gene lookup returns CDR1 KGHDR and CDR2 SFDVKD. V was shortened by 3 bases and J by 0 bases, with 5 bases between the two germline ends. The CDR3 spells CATSDPFSGANVLTF. The CDR3 coding sequence is TGTGCCACCAGTGATCCCTTCTCTGGGGCCAACGTCCTGACTTTC.

This chain links TRBV27 with TRBJ1-4; possible D gene TRBD1, 5 bases. The length of the CDR3 is 14 residues. The germline V and J ends were trimmed by 4 bases and 5 bases, with 11 bases remaining between them. Germline assignment: CDR1 MNHEY and CDR2 SMNVEV (reference sequence). Here the CDR3 reads CASSYSGKNEKLFF. CDR3 bases: TGTGCCAGCAGTTATTCAGGGAAGAATGAAAAACTGTTTTTT.

The count of this clone is one. This chain joins TRBV19 and TRBJ2-7; 8 bases fit TRBD2. CDR1 LNHDA and CDR2 SQIVND come from the germline V gene (reference sequence). The CDR3 is 16 amino acids. With V trimmed by 1 base and J by 2 bases, 7 bases remained unmatched. The CDR3 sequence: CASSIAGGAGPYEQYF. CDR3 nucleotides: TGTGCCAGTAGTATAGCCGGGGGGGCAGGACCCTACGAGCAGTACTTC.

The chain carries TRBV7-8 and TRBJ1-2; TRBD1 matches 8 bases. Trimming at V came to 4 bases and at J to 5 bases, leaving 9 bases not matched to a gene. The germline CDR1 and CDR2 sequences are SGHVS and FQNEAQ. This CDR3 has 15 residues. CDR3 coding DNA: TGTGCCAGCAGCTCGCGGCCGGACAGGGCGTATGGCTACACCTTC. Protein sequence: CASSSRPDRAYGYTF.

The chain is built from TRBV28 and TRBJ1-5; 7 bases fit TRBD1. The CDR3 has 16 residues. The germline gives CDR1 MDHEN, CDR2 SYDVKM. V gave up 6 bases and J gave up 3 bases; unmatched junction bases: 11. As DNA, the CDR3 is TGTGCCAGCAGCCAAGAAGGGGGCGCGTCCAATCAGCCCCAGCATTTT. This sequence encodes CASSQEGGASNQPQHF.

This clone was seen more than once but under ten times. The chain is built from TRBV7-2 and TRBJ1-2, with D tentatively TRBD1 (6 bases). The V gene lost 8 bases and the J gene lost 6 bases, with 19 bases spanning the gap. Germline V lookup: CDR1 SGHTA, CDR2 FQGNSA. CDR3 length: 14 residues. The CDR3, as DNA: TGTGCCAGCGCCTTGGGGGGGCATACGGATGGCTACACCTTC. It translates to CASALGGHTDGYTF.

This chain uses TRBV9 with TRBJ2-1; 11 nucleotides align to TRBD2. Germline V CDR1 and CDR2: SGDLS, YYNGEE. This CDR3 contains 15 residues. After removal of 2 bases from V and 6 bases from J, the junction contained 4 bases not matched to a gene. CDR3 sequence (DNA): TGTGCCAGCAGCGTTCGACTAGCGGGGCCCAATGAGCAGTTCTTC. Its protein product is CASSVRLAGPNEQFF.

The chain joins TRBV24-1 to TRBJ2-2; D possibly corresponds to TRBD1 (5 bases). Trimming pared 4 bases from V and 4 bases from J, leaving 12 bases between. Looked up from germline, CDR1 is KGHDR and CDR2 is SFDVKD. CDR3 length equals 15 residues. CDR3 loop: CATSDREWRTGELFF. The DNA of the CDR3 is TGTGCCACCAGTGACAGGGAATGGCGCACCGGGGAGCTGTTTTTT.